This paragraph reports one T cell receptor (beta chain). The antigen remains unidentified. TCRdb keeps only in-frame clones here, not all; method: immunoSEQ multiplex PCR. In the table there are about 980,000 clones, around three quarters of which are singletons. This CDR3 has 14 residues. The ends lost 8 bases at V and 1 base at J; junction bases unmatched: 7. Germline CDR1 is MNHEY and CDR2 is SVGAGI. These data are taken from a study of shared clonotypes between healthy human individuals. Points from the study as a whole: Rarefaction showed that sequencing of sorted subsets was incomplete (despite large depth).

V and J are TRBV6-5 and TRBJ2-7; TRBD2 aligns across 8 bases. This TCR was recovered from a man aged 18 to 30 in good health. The sequenced sample consisted of memory CD4+ T cells sorted from blood. The subset: CD45RA-negative fraction. The CDR3: CASRELAESYEQYF. CDR3 in DNA: TGTGCCAGCCGAGAACTAGCGGAATCCTACGAGCAGTACTTC.